This record concerns one TCR beta chain sequence. Its specificity is unknown. Other nucleotide sequences from this sample produce the same CDR3. Treatment here: oral pan-JAK inhibitor, 5-10 mg twice daily. As the sequencing template, cDNA was produced by extracting RNA and reverse transcribing it. The data were produced by immunoSEQ multiplex PCR, yet TCRdb's version contains in-frame clones alone and is incomplete. Of 160,000 or so clones listed, approximately 65% are singletons. This CDR3 is built from 14 residues. With V trimmed by 6 bases and J by 2 bases, 2 bases remained unmatched. CDR1 and CDR2 from the germline V gene are LNHNV and YYDKDF (reference sequence). The data were taken from a study of CD8+ T cells in alopecia areata. General observations from the study: Scalp and blood retained many expanded lesional clones during tofacitinib.

This specimen consisted of CD4+ T cells sorted from blood, obtained at week 4, from a patient treated with tofacitinib. The TCR comes from a human donor with alopecia areata. The V and J genes are TRBV15 and TRBJ1-5, with TRBD1 matching over 9 bases. CDR3 sequence (DNA): TGTGCCACCAGTGACAGGGGGGGCAATCAGCCCCAGCATTTT. Protein: CATSDRGGNQPQHF.